The entry below gives a single T cell receptor (beta chain) sequence along with its context. The same CDR3 can be traced to other DNA sequences in this sample. The data were taken from a study of blood T cell repertoires in COVID-19. Study at large: From T cells, B-cell-depleted T cells, or PBMCs came the material, which was cDNA or gDNA.

In the original analysis: Researchers report that nucleated cell counts were estimated from reference gene primer amplification. Assay: immunoSEQ multiplex PCR; the TCRdb copy retains only in-frame clones and omits some. The D gene and trimming were derived from the DNA, and the V and J assignments and clone size from that table. The repertoire holds over 400,000 clones, with approximately 91% as singletons. Trimming removed 4 bases from V and 3 bases from J; junction bases left unmatched: 4. CDR1 and CDR2 from the germline V gene are MGHRA and YSYEKL. The CDR3 has 15 residues. V usage is TRBV4-1 and J usage is TRBJ2-3; TRBD1 agrees at 10 bases. The material sequenced was PBMCs or T cells enriched from blood (not recorded which). The clonotype originates from a woman aged 55-70 years who had recovered from COVID-19. The CDR3 here is CASSRPGQGTDTQYF. The CDR3 DNA reads TGCGCCAGCAGCCGCCCGGGACAGGGGACAGATACGCAGTATTTT.